The 19 T cell receptor beta chains presented below share a single source sample, sequenced in a study of T cells in Graves' hyperthyroidism and ophthalmopathy. Amplified TCR beta CDR3 regions came from RNA transcripts. TCR CDR3 regions were first amplified by RT-PCR with HTBI primers. Each CDR3 protein gets one entry after TCRdb re-called the multiplex PCR reads with MiXCR. The sample carries over 650,000 distinct CDR3 sequences, around 17% recorded once. Sequences were obtained from blood. These receptors originate from a man aged 18 to 29 with Graves' hyperthyroidism.

The V call is TRBV29-1, the J call TRBJ2-7; D not certain. The V gene lost 0 bases and the J gene lost 3 bases, with 15 bases spanning the gap. The CDR3 loop spans 15 amino acids. Germline V gene lookup returns CDR1 SQVTM and CDR2 ANQGSEA. The CDR3 spells CSVEDRSQAGYEQYF. In DNA, the CDR3 is TGCAGCGTTGAAGATCGGAGCCAGGCTGGCTACGAGCAGTACTTC.

The V and J genes are TRBV6-1 and TRBJ1-6; D not certain. The CDR3 has 14 amino acids. Germline loops: CDR1 MNHNS, CDR2 SASEGT. Trimming stripped 1 base from V and 8 bases from J, with 9 bases between. CDR3 in amino acids: CASSEDEGYSPLHF. CDR3 nucleotides: TGTGCCAGCAGTGAAGATGAAGGTTATTCACCCCTCCACTTT.

In its sample, this clonotype was seen many times. The chain uses TRBV12-3 or TRBV12-4 and TRBJ2-7, with D uncertain. CDR3 length: 13 residues. V lost 3 bases to trimming and J lost 3 bases, with 9 bases between them. CDR3 coding DNA: TGTGCCAGCAGTTTTACTACCGACTACGAGCAGTACTTC. Protein: CASSFTTDYEQYF.

This clonotype was recorded a few times. A read error may produce the germline difference seen at one junction end. V gene TRBV2 combines with J gene TRBJ2-1, with D hard to call. There are 12 residues in the CDR3. Germline V gene sequence: CDR1 SNHLY, CDR2 FYNNEI. The CDR3 region has the DNA TGTGCCACCAGTGACCATATGAATGAGCAGTTCTTC. Translated, it gives CATSDHMNEQFF.

There are a few counts of this clonotype. The rearrangement joins TRBV14 to TRBJ2-2; the match to TRBD1 covers 10 bases. This CDR3 is built from 15 residues. V lost 5 bases, J lost 7 bases, and 7 bases stayed unmatched. The germline V gene encodes CDR1 SGHDN and CDR2 FVKESK. The CDR3 is CASSEGTGVHGELFF. CDR3 nucleotides: TGTGCCAGCAGCGAGGGGACAGGGGTTCACGGGGAGCTGTTTTTT.

V usage is TRBV28 and J usage is TRBJ2-1, with 12 bases matching TRBD2. Germline V CDR1 and CDR2: MDHEN, SYDVKM. The CDR3 extends over 16 amino acids. The trim removed 4 bases at V and 4 bases at J, leaving 5 bases unmatched. CDR3 sequence reads: CASSSLAGGQYNEQFF. Here the CDR3 DNA reads TGTGCCAGCAGTTCCCTAGCGGGAGGGCAATACAATGAGCAGTTCTTC.

V and J are TRBV24-1 and TRBJ2-2, with D maybe TRBD1 (6 bases). CDR1 is KGHDR and CDR2 is SFDVKD in the germline V gene. Trimming pared 5 bases from V and 3 bases from J, leaving 15 bases between. The CDR3 extends over 16 amino acids. The CDR3 protein is CATSGLRDIDTGELFF. CDR3 DNA: TGTGCCACCAGTGGTCTCCGGGACATCGACACCGGGGAGCTGTTTTTT.

This clonotype was counted between two and nine times. The genes are TRBV29-1 and TRBJ1-3; D gene ambiguous. Germline CDR1 reads SQVTM; CDR2 reads ANQGSEA. The length of the CDR3 is 11 residues. V lost 4 bases, J lost 5 bases, and 6 bases lay in between. The CDR3 region is CSVVARNTIYF. In nucleotides, the CDR3 is TGCAGCGTTGTCGCAAGAAACACCATATATTTT.

The V gene is TRBV10-3, the J gene TRBJ1-6; D gene unclear. Germline V gives CDR1 ENHRY, CDR2 SYGVKD. The germline V and J ends were trimmed by 6 bases and 0 bases, with 6 bases remaining between them. This CDR3 is built from 14 residues. CDR3 region: CAIRGDSYNSPLHF. In DNA form, the CDR3 reads TGTGCCATCAGGGGAGACTCCTATAATTCACCCCTCCACTTT.

V usage is TRBV6-1 and J usage is TRBJ1-4, with 10 positions matching TRBD1. The CDR3 runs to 17 residues. V shed 1 base, J shed 8 bases, and the junction held 10 bases outside the gene matches. CDR1 and CDR2 (germline): MNHNS, SASEGT. The CDR3 region is CASSEELGTGAEEKLFF. CDR3 sequence (DNA): TGTGCCAGCAGTGAAGAACTGGGGACAGGGGCGGAAGAAAAACTGTTTTTT.

CDR3 loop: CASSQGGAGGKPNTGELFF. Written as DNA, the CDR3 is TGCGCCAGCAGCCAAGGGGGGGCAGGGGGCAAACCGAACACCGGGGAGCTGTTTTTT. The rearrangement links TRBV4-1 to TRBJ2-2; 8 bases align to TRBD1. Germline CDR1 is MGHRA and CDR2 is YSYEKL. The length of the CDR3 is 19 residues. Trimming removed 1 base from V and 0 bases from J; junction bases left unmatched: 10.

Note on this clonotype: A much larger clone lies one base from this, so it may be a read error. The chain recombines TRBV28 with TRBJ2-5; tentatively, D is TRBD1 or TRBD2 (7 bases each). The germline V gene has CDR1 MDHEN and CDR2 SYDVKM. CDR3 length equals 15 residues. The CDR3: CASRSTGREQGTQYF. The CDR3 bases are TGTGCCAGCAGGTCGACAGGGAGGGAACAAGGGACCCAGTACTTC.

This clonotype was recorded at least ten times. The V call is TRBV28, the J call TRBJ1-1, with 7 bases matching TRBD1. V lost 6 bases to trimming and J lost 1 base; unmatched junction nucleotides: 5. CDR1 and CDR2 (germline): MDHEN, SYDVKM. CDR3 length equals 14 residues. CDR3 protein: CASREGAKNTEAFF. CDR3 nucleotides: TGTGCCAGCAGAGAGGGGGCTAAGAACACTGAAGCTTTCTTT. Complete variable domain (other parts from reference TRBV28 and TRBJ1-1): DVKVTQSSRYLVKRTGEKVFLECVQDMDHENMFWYRQDPGLGLRLIYFSYDVKMKEKGDIPEGYSVSREKKERFSLILESASTNQTSMYLCASREGAKNTEAFFGQGTRLTVV.

The chain couples TRBV12-3 or TRBV12-4 to TRBJ2-1; the match to TRBD2 covers 10 bases. V lost 4 bases to trimming and J lost 13 bases; unmatched junction nucleotides: 19. The CDR3 sequence is 17 residues long. The CDR3 loop is CASSSQTGLRLAGKQFF. CDR3 coding DNA: TGTGCCAGCAGTTCCCAGACAGGCTTACGACTAGCGGGCAAACAGTTCTTC.

This clonotype showed up many times. This chain connects TRBV7-9 to TRBJ2-3; a possible D gene is TRBD1 (5 bases). This CDR3 comprises 15 residues. From germline, CDR1 is SEHNR and CDR2 FQNEAQ (reference sequence). The ends were cut back, 1 base at V and 1 base at J, with 9 bases in the middle. The CDR3 is CASSLGPGRTDTQYF. The CDR3 DNA follows: TGTGCCAGCAGCTTAGGCCCAGGGCGCACAGATACGCAGTATTTT.

The V and J genes are TRBV19 and TRBJ2-7; possibly TRBD2 for D (6 bases). V was pared by 7 bases and J by 4 bases, with 17 bases between. Germline V lookup: CDR1 LNHDA, CDR2 SQIVND (reference sequence). This CDR3 has 14 residues. CDR3 residues: CASIGGLQPYEQYF. The CDR3 DNA reads as TGTGCCAGTATCGGGGGACTCCAGCCTTACGAGCAGTACTTC.

This clonotype was picked up a small number of times. The chain couples TRBV24-1 to TRBJ1-2; D call uncertain. The V and J ends lost 0 bases and 2 bases respectively, with 6 bases between them. The CDR3 contains 14 residues. Germline assignment: CDR1 KGHDR and CDR2 SFDVKD. The CDR3 is CATSDLSVNYGYTF. The CDR3, as DNA: TGTGCCACCAGTGATTTGTCGGTGAACTATGGCTACACCTTC.

This clonotype was counted many times. The CDR3 nucleotides read TGTGCCAGCGGAAACATCCCGACGGATTCCTACGAGCAGTACTTC. Translation: CASGNIPTDSYEQYF. The chain carries TRBV27 and TRBJ2-7; D is unclear. CDR1 and CDR2 from the germline V gene are MNHEY and SMNVEV (reference sequence). V gave up 8 bases and J gave up 1 base, with 18 bases separating them. The CDR3 has 15 residues.

This clonotype was seen at least ten times. The rearrangement uses TRBV28 and TRBJ2-1; 7 bases are shared with TRBD2. V shed 1 base, J shed 9 bases, and the junction held 12 bases outside the gene matches. This CDR3 has 16 amino acids. Germline CDR1 MDHEN, CDR2 SYDVKM. The CDR3 reads CASSLLASGPAGEQFF. The DNA of the CDR3 is TGTGCCAGCAGTTTATTGGCTAGCGGTCCCGCCGGTGAGCAGTTCTTC. Complete variable domain (other parts from reference TRBV28 and TRBJ2-1): DVKVTQSSRYLVKRTGEKVFLECVQDMDHENMFWYRQDPGLGLRLIYFSYDVKMKEKGDIPEGYSVSREKKERFSLILESASTNQTSMYLCASSLLASGPAGEQFFGPGTRLTVL.